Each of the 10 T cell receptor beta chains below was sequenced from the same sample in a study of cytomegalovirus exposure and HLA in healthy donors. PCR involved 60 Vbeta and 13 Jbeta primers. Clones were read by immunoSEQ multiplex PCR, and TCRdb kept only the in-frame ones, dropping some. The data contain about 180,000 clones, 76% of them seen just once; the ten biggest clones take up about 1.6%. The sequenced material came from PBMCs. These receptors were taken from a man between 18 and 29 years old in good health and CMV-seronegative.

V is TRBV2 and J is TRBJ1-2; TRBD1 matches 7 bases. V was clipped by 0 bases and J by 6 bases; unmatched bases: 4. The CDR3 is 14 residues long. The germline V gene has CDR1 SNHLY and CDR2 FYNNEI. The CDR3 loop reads CASSEAQGFHGYTF. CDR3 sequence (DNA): TGTGCCAGCAGTGAAGCACAGGGGTTCCATGGCTACACCTTC. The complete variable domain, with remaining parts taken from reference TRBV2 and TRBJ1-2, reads EPEVTQTPSHQVTQMGQEVILRCVPISNHLYFYWYRQILGQKVEFLVSFYNNEISEKSEIFDDQFSVERPDGSNFTLKIRSTKLEDSAMYFCASSEAQGFHGYTFGSGTRLTVV.

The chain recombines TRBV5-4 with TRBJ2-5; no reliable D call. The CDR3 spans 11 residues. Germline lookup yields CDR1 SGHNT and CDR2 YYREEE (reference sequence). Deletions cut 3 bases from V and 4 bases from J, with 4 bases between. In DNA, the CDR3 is TGTGCCAGCAGCTGGAGAGAGACCCAGTACTTC. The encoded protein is CASSWRETQYF. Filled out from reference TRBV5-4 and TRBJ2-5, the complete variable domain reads ETGVTQSPTHLIKTRGQQVTLRCSSQSGHNTVSWYQQALGQGPQFIFQYYREEENGRGNFPPRFSGLQFPNYSSELNVNALELDDSALYLCASSWRETQYFGPGTRLLVL.

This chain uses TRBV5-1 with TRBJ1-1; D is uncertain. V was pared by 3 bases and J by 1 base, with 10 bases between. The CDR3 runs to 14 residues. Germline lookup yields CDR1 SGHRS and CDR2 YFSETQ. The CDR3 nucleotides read TGCGCCAGCAGCTCCACAAGGAGGAACACTGAAGCTTTCTTT. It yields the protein CASSSTRRNTEAFF.

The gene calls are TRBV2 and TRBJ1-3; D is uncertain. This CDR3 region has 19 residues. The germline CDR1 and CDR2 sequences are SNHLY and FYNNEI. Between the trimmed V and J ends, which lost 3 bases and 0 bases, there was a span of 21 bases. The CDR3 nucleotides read TGTGCCAGCAGTGATGATTTGAAAGCGAGATTATCCTCTGGAAACACCATATATTTT. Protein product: CASSDDLKARLSSGNTIYF.

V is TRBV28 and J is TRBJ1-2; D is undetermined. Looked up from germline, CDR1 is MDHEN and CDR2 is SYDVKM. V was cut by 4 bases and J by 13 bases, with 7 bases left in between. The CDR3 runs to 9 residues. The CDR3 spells CASSSPPTF. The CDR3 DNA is TGTGCCAGCAGTTCCCCTCCCACCTTC.

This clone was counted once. CDR3 bases: TGTGCCAGCAGTTGGGGAGCCACGGGCGGCTACACCTTC. Translating it yields CASSWGATGGYTF. V and J are TRBV27 and TRBJ1-2; no definite D call. Trimming removed 4 bases at V and 8 bases at J, with 14 bases between. The CDR3 is 13 amino acids. Germline CDR1 and CDR2: MNHEY and SMNVEV (reference sequence).

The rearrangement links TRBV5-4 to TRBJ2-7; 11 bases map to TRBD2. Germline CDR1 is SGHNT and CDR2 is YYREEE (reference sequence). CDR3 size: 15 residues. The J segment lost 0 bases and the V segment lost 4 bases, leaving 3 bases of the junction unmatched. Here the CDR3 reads CASSGGTSGSYEQYF. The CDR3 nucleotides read TGTGCCAGCAGCGGGGGGACTAGCGGCTCCTACGAGCAGTACTTC.

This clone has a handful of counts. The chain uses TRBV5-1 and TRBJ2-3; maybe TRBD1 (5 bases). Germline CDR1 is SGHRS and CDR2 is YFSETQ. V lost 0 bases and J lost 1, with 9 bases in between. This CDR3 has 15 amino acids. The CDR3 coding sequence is TGCGCCAGCAGCTTGGAAGGGGCCCGCACAGATACGCAGTATTTT. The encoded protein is CASSLEGARTDTQYF. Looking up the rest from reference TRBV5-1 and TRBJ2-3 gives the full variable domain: KAGVTQTPRYLIKTRGQQVTLSCSPISGHRSVSWYQQTPGQGLQFLFEYFSETQRNKGNFPGRFSGRQFSNSRSEMNVSTLELGDSALYLCASSLEGARTDTQYFGPGTRLTVL.

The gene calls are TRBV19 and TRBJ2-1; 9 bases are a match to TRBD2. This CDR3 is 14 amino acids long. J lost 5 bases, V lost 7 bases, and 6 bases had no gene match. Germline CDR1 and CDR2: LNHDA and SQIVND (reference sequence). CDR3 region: CASKGSGSNNEQFF. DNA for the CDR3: TGTGCCAGTAAGGGTAGCGGGAGTAACAATGAGCAGTTCTTC.

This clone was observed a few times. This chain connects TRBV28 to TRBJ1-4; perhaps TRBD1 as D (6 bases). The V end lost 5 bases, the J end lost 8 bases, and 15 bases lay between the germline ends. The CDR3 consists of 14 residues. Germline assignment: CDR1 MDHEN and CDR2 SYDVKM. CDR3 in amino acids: CASSRQAFPEKLFF. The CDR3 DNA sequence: TGTGCCAGCAGTCGACAGGCCTTCCCAGAAAAACTGTTTTTT.